The present T cell receptor beta chain was sequenced within a study of CD8 T cells in ankylosing spondylitis. TCRdb redid the calling of the 5' RACE reads with MiXCR, one entry per CDR3 protein. This sample yields some 840,000 distinct CDR3 sequences, of which around 11% are seen a single time; 0.51% belongs to the top ten. Study-level points and caveats: Ankylosing spondylitis blood appeared to carry a characteristic TCR beta motif of seven to nine highly homologous variants. Disease-linked clones had a CD8+ phenotype and relatively low frequency in peripheral blood.

Germline V CDR1 and CDR2: PRHDT, FYEKMQ (reference sequence). This CDR3 has 15 residues. V was shortened by 1 base and J by 5 bases, with 11 bases between the two germline ends. As to this clonotype: Its antigen is currently unknown.

The TCR was taken from a male donor with ankylosing spondylitis. The sample taken for sequencing was blood, either unsorted or a sorted T cell fraction (not recorded which). The V call is TRBV13, the J call TRBJ2-2; tentatively, D is TRBD1 (6 bases). The CDR3 DNA is TGTGCCAGCAGCTTAGACCAGGGGATGACCGGGGAGCTGTTTTTT. Protein: CASSLDQGMTGELFF.